These T cell receptor beta chains were read from a single sample in a study of blood T cell repertoires in COVID-19. The protocol was immunoSEQ multiplex PCR, while the TCRdb copy is restricted to in-frame clones and leaves out a portion. This table has around 170,000 clones, approximately 86% appearing once. The specimen sequenced was peripheral blood. The source is a woman aged 25 to 39 with active or convalescent COVID-19. Each CDR3 is given with its conserved first and last residue. The D gene is left open where the match is weak. Expanded clones are given a class, and other clones once, few, many or no size at all.

TRBV6-5,few,TRBJ1-1,.,TGTGCCAGCAGTTATTGGAGGGGTTCGAACACTGAAGCTTTCTTT,CASSYWRGSNTEAFF
TRBV2,once,TRBJ1-5,TRBD1,TGTGCCAGCCCAAGGCGGGACAGCCATCAGCCCCAGCATTTT,CASPRRDSHQPQHF
TRBV5-1,.,TRBJ2-7,TRBD1,TGCGCCAGCAGCGCGGCACATTCTTGGGACAGGGCGGGCGAGCAGTACTTC,CASSAAHSWDRAGEQYF
TRBV5-1,.,TRBJ1-2,.,TGCGCCAGCAGCAGTGGCGTCGGAGGGCTACTTGGCTACACCTTC,CASSSGVGGLLGYTF
TRBV5-4,.,TRBJ2-7,TRBD1,TGTGCCAGCAGTACAGGGGATGGAGACGAGCAGTACTTC,CASSTGDGDEQYF
TRBV15,once,TRBJ1-5,.,TGTGCCACCAGCAGAGATTCGACACAACATAGCAATCAGCCCCAGCATTTT,CATSRDSTQHSNQPQHF
TRBV9,.,TRBJ1-6,TRBD1,TGTGCCAGCAGCGCCTCGACAGGGAATATGGCACCCCTCCACTTT,CASSASTGNMAPLHF
TRBV5-1,many,TRBJ2-3,TRBD1,TGCGCCAGCAGCGATGGACAGGGAGGCACAGATACGCAGTATTTT,CASSDGQGGTDTQYF
TRBV3-1/TRBV3-2,.,TRBJ2-1,.,TGTGCCAGCAGCCAAGACGCCACCCTCGGGCAGTTCTTC,CASSQDATLGQFF
TRBV27,.,TRBJ2-7,TRBD1,TGTGCCAGCACGATTGGGGCAGGGGGCCACGAGCAGTACTTC,CASTIGAGGHEQYF
TRBV6-6,few,TRBJ1-1,.,TGTGCCAGCAGTTACTCTACACCGAACACTGAAGCTTTCTTT,CASSYSTPNTEAFF
TRBV28,.,TRBJ1-3,.,TGTGCCAGCAGTTTATTTTCAACAGGCTCTGGAAACACCATATATTTT,CASSLFSTGSGNTIYF
TRBV28,.,TRBJ1-1,TRBD1,TGTGCCAGCAGTCGACAGGGGAACACTGAAGCTTTCTTT,CASSRQGNTEAFF
TRBV5-8,.,TRBJ2-2,TRBD1,TGTGCCAGCAGCTTGCAGGAGACAGGGGGCGCGAACACCGGGGAGCTGTTTTTT,CASSLQETGGANTGELFF
TRBV3-1/TRBV3-2,.,TRBJ2-3,.,TGTGCCAGCAGCCAAGATGACTACACAGATACGCAGTATTTT,CASSQDDYTDTQYF
TRBV5-6,.,TRBJ2-2,.,TGTGCCAGCAGGGCCGGAGGGGTCGGTTTTGGCGGGGAGCTGTTTTTT,CASRAGGVGFGGELFF
TRBV30,.,TRBJ1-2,.,TGTGCCTGGAGTTCACTAACACTTAATGGCTACACCTTC,CAWSSLTLNGYTF
TRBV19,.,TRBJ2-7,.,TGTGCCAGTAGTATAGAGGAGGGACAGTCCTACGAGCAGTACTTC,CASSIEEGQSYEQYF
TRBV28,.,TRBJ2-1,TRBD1,TGTGCCAGCACCGAAGGGACAGGGATCCACAATGAGCAGTTCTTC,CASTEGTGIHNEQFF
TRBV12-3/TRBV12-4,.,TRBJ2-3,.,TGTGCCAGCAGTTTAGGGGGGGAAGATACGCAGTATTTT,CASSLGGEDTQYF
TRBV19,.,TRBJ1-1,.,TGTGCCAGTAGTATAATGTTCCCTCCGTCGGGCACTGAAGCTTTCTTT,CASSIMFPPSGTEAFF
TRBV7-6,few,TRBJ2-7,.,TGTGCCAGCAGCTTAGTGTCAGGGGTGACTTCCTACGAGCAGTACTTC,CASSLVSGVTSYEQYF
TRBV12-3/TRBV12-4,.,TRBJ2-5,TRBD1,TGTGCCAGCAGCTCAGGGGGCGTGGAGACCCAGTACTTC,CASSSGGVETQYF
TRBV24-1,.,TRBJ1-2,TRBD1,TGTGCCACCAGTTCGGGGCAGGGGGCAACTGGCTACACCTTC,CATSSGQGATGYTF
TRBV9,.,TRBJ1-2,.,TGTGCCAGCAGCCCCCGGACAGATAACTATGGCTACACCTTC,CASSPRTDNYGYTF
TRBV25-1,once,TRBJ2-1,TRBD2,TGTGCCAGCAGTGAGTCGGGACTAGCAGGCAATGAGCAGTTCTTC,CASSESGLAGNEQFF
TRBV3-1/TRBV3-2,.,TRBJ1-2,.,TGTGCCAGCAGCCAAGAAGGAAAATGGGTGGGCGTGGGTGGCTACACCTTC,CASSQEGKWVGVGGYTF
TRBV7-9,.,TRBJ2-1,TRBD2,TGTGCCAGCAGCTTAAGACTAGCGGGAGGCCCGAGCTCCTACAATGAGCAGTTCTTC,CASSLRLAGGPSSYNEQFF
TRBV30,.,TRBJ1-4,TRBD1,TGTGCCTGGAGCCCCGGGACAGTAGGAGAAAAACTGTTTTTT,CAWSPGTVGEKLFF
TRBV6-2/TRBV6-3,.,TRBJ1-5,.,TGTGCCAGCAGTTACCAGGTAGGCGGGGGCAATCAGCCCCAGCATTTT,CASSYQVGGGNQPQHF
TRBV28,.,TRBJ2-7,.,TGTGCCATTCGGAGCCCCAGGGGCTACGAGCAGTACTTC,CAIRSPRGYEQYF
TRBV28,.,TRBJ2-5,.,TGTGCCAGCAGTTTTCCGCCTACGGGGGAGACCCAGTACTTC,CASSFPPTGETQYF
TRBV7-2,.,TRBJ1-2,.,TGTGCCAGCACCTTCCCCCAGGGGAACTATGGCTACACCTTC,CASTFPQGNYGYTF
TRBV19,.,TRBJ2-2,TRBD1,TGTGCCAGTAGCCCCTACAGGGGTTTGGTCGGGGAGCTGTTTTTT,CASSPYRGLVGELFF
TRBV19,.,TRBJ2-5,TRBD2,TGTGCCAGTAGTCCGCTAGCGGGGGGCCGGCCGGCCCAGTACTTC,CASSPLAGGRPAQYF
TRBV19,.,TRBJ1-2,TRBD1,TGTGCCAGTAGTGCCCCGGACAGGGCTAACTATGGCTACACCTTC,CASSAPDRANYGYTF
TRBV19,.,TRBJ2-2,.,TGTGCCAGTAGTTCACCAGGAGTAGGGAGAAACACCGGGGAGCTGTTTTTT,CASSSPGVGRNTGELFF